These T cell receptor beta chains were read from a single sample in a study of monozygotic twins with inflammatory bowel disease. After re-calling the 5' RACE reads, TCRdb lists one entry per CDR3 protein, DNA absent. This listing includes 190,000 or so distinct CDR3 sequences. Sequenced: blood. These receptors originate from a human donor with ulcerative colitis or Crohn's disease, or a healthy co-twin of an affected twin (not recorded which). Each CDR3 is given with its conserved first and last residue.

TRBV15	TRBJ1-5	CATSAGGSNQPQHF
TRBV7-2	TRBJ2-3	CASSLWAGRSTDTQYF
TRBV3-1	TRBJ2-1	CASSQRGAGDEQFF
TRBV20-1	TRBJ2-1	CSARVSRLAGGRNEQFF
TRBV4-1	TRBJ2-2	CASSWRRELFF
TRBV12-3/TRBV12-4	TRBJ2-3	CASSLRTSGGITDTQYF
TRBV7-9	TRBJ1-6	CASGQGNSPLHF
TRBV5-1	TRBJ2-3	CASSLGQSHPRDTQYF
TRBV7-9	TRBJ2-6	CASSQSTGATGANVLTF
TRBV9	TRBJ2-1	CASSAGASPYNEQFF
TRBV7-2	TRBJ2-3	CASSSGLAGVDTQYF
TRBV5-4	TRBJ2-1	CASSVQGRSEQFF
TRBV11-2	TRBJ2-3	CASSLEDGASGGLADTQYF
TRBV10-2	TRBJ1-4	CASTKLISTNEKLFF
TRBV7-3	TRBJ1-1	CASSSNPGTEAFF
TRBV25-1	TRBJ2-1	CASSAPSSTYNEQFF
TRBV3-1	TRBJ2-3	CASSQVTSGGAGQYF
TRBV15	TRBJ1-5	CATSGRTGNQPQHF
TRBV18	TRBJ2-7	CASSPRADTYEQYF
TRBV7-2	TRBJ2-7	CASSPSNEQYF
TRBV3-1	TRBJ1-6	CASSRSSFGSPLHF
TRBV12-3/TRBV12-4	TRBJ2-1	CASTMTVNNEQFF
TRBV19	TRBJ2-5	CASSIRPGTAEETQYF
TRBV7-3	TRBJ1-6	CASSPTGGNSPLHF
TRBV5-4	TRBJ2-5	CASSFGQAIQETQYF
TRBV4-2	TRBJ2-1	CASSQDVGDQTPFF
TRBV7-3	TRBJ1-6	CASSLTGQGSPLHF
TRBV5-6	TRBJ2-5	CASSYQQGQETQYF
TRBV7-9	TRBJ2-7	CASSSRSGTSYEQYF
TRBV20-1	TRBJ1-2	CSAPDSFLGYTF
TRBV7-9	TRBJ2-3	CASSLEGHTQYF
TRBV7-3	TRBJ2-1	CASSLDGGRGNEQFF
TRBV4-2	TRBJ2-3	CASSQESGPQYF
TRBV29-1	TRBJ1-3	CSVVTDGNTIYF
TRBV19	TRBJ1-4	CASMGRDYEKLFF
TRBV12-3/TRBV12-4	TRBJ2-7	CASTLGPSYEQYF
TRBV20-1	TRBJ2-5	CSAKDYGGAGETQYF
TRBV20-1	TRBJ1-3	CSAEGPAGAGNTIYF
TRBV20-1	TRBJ2-7	CSASTSGAYYEQYF
TRBV4-1	TRBJ2-3	CASSQLLEDTQYF